One and the same sample provided the 19 T cell receptor beta chains below, sequenced in a study of blood T cells in healthy people across ages. Primers used in a second PCR of roughly 6 to 12 cycles were a sample-barcoded 5' primer and a J-beta primer mix. TCRdb re-called the 5' RACE reads through MiXCR, storing one row per CDR3 protein. The sample includes about 580,000 distinct CDR3 sequences, around half seen only once; the top ten take approximately 25%. Sequences were obtained from blood. Receptor source: a man at least 80 years old in good health.

A few counts support this clonotype. The genes are TRBV7-8 and TRBJ2-5; 7 bases match TRBD2. There are 18 residues in the CDR3. The germline CDR1 and CDR2 sequences are SGHVS and FQNEAQ. The V and J ends lost 5 bases and 5 bases, in that order; junction bases with no gene match: 20. CDR3 bases: TGTGCCAGCAGCCATCTACGGACTAGAGGGGAGAGAGGGGAGACCCAGTACTTC. It translates to CASSHLRTRGERGETQYF.

This clonotype has a count of ten or more. CDR3 loop: CASSAQGADGYTF. The CDR3 nucleotides are TGTGCCAGCAGTGCACAGGGGGCCGATGGCTACACCTTC. This chain links TRBV6-5 with TRBJ1-2; 9 bases agree with TRBD1. The junction had 4 bases not matched to a gene; V was cut back by 5 bases and J by 6 bases. CDR3 length: 13 amino acids. The germline V gene has CDR1 MNHEY and CDR2 SVGAGI.

This clonotype was found many times. This rearrangement joins TRBV27 to TRBJ2-7; 7 positions match TRBD1. Trimming cost V 3 bases and J 2 bases; bases outside gene matches: 4. CDR1 is MNHEY and CDR2 is SMNVEV in the germline V gene (reference sequence). The CDR3 sequence is 14 residues long. The CDR3 sequence: CASSFLQGPYEQYF. The DNA for the CDR3 is TGTGCCAGCAGTTTCTTACAGGGGCCCTACGAGCAGTACTTC.

The chain carries TRBV29-1 and TRBJ2-3; 8 nucleotides agree with TRBD1. Germline CDR1 SQVTM, CDR2 ANQGSEA. With V trimmed by 6 bases and J by 5 bases, 13 bases remained unmatched. The CDR3 consists of 15 residues. Here the CDR3 DNA reads TGCAGCGTAACGCCCCCAGGGGGCCTTGGAGATACGCAGTATTTT. Encoded protein: CSVTPPGGLGDTQYF.

This clonotype was counted only a few times. The chain recombines TRBV4-1 with TRBJ1-2; D ambiguous. Germline loops: CDR1 MGHRA, CDR2 YSYEKL. Trimming cost V 6 bases and J 0 bases, with 11 bases left between them. The CDR3 sequence is 14 residues long. The CDR3 reads CASRRTGANYGYTF. CDR3 DNA: TGCGCCAGCAGACGGACTGGAGCTAACTATGGCTACACCTTC.

This clonotype was recorded at least ten times. The gene calls are TRBV29-1 and TRBJ2-3; 9 bases agree with TRBD1. Germline V gene lookup returns CDR1 SQVTM and CDR2 ANQGSEA. Trimming removed 7 bases from V and 0 bases from J; junction bases left unmatched: 5. CDR3 size: 14 residues. The CDR3 spells CSARQGESTDTQYF. The CDR3 coding sequence is TGCAGCGCAAGACAGGGGGAGAGCACAGATACGCAGTATTTT.

The rearrangement links TRBV5-4 to TRBJ2-4; 7 bases align to TRBD1. The CDR3 contains 16 residues. V lost 2 bases to trimming and J lost 1 base; unmatched junction nucleotides: 6. Germline lookup yields CDR1 SGHNT and CDR2 YYREEE (reference sequence). The CDR3 DNA reads TGTGCCAGCAGCTTTTCAGGGGGATTGGCCAAAAACATTCAGTACTTC. Translating it yields CASSFSGGLAKNIQYF.

The V and J genes are TRBV9 and TRBJ2-1; D is uncertain. V lost 0 bases to trimming and J lost 8 bases, with 12 bases between them. In germline, CDR1 is SGDLS, CDR2 YYNGEE. CDR3 length: 14 residues. The CDR3 nucleotides read TGTGCCAGCAGCGTAGTCGGACGCAAGGATGAGCAGTTCTTC. Amino acid sequence: CASSVVGRKDEQFF.

In this sample, this clonotype turned up many times. The rearrangement joins TRBV7-9 to TRBJ2-5; D ambiguous. The CDR3 covers 12 residues. Trimming removed 6 bases at V and 3 bases at J, with 8 bases between. The germline gives CDR1 SEHNR, CDR2 FQNEAQ (reference sequence). CDR3 protein: CASSLPKETQYF. The CDR3 DNA reads as TGTGCCAGCAGTCTCCCGAAAGAGACCCAGTACTTC.

Concerning this clonotype itself: This may arise from a read error, as a much more abundant clone is one base away. The rearrangement uses TRBV7-2 and TRBJ2-4; the D gene is possibly TRBD1 (5 bases). Germline lookup yields CDR1 SGHTA and CDR2 FQGNSA. V lost 2 bases, J lost 13 bases, and 15 bases lay in between. The CDR3 runs to 13 residues. The CDR3 bases are TGTGCCAGCAGCTTATCCCCAGGGAACGGGCAGTACTTC. It codes for CASSLSPGNGQYF.

As concerns this clonotype: One junction end does not reproduce the germline sequence, and a read error may be involved. The rearrangement links TRBV7-9 to TRBJ1-4; the D is unclear. The CDR3 has 15 residues. CDR1 and CDR2 (germline): SEHNR, FQNEAQ (reference sequence). Here the CDR3 reads CANSLESGRWEKLFF. CDR3 nucleotide sequence: TGTGCCAACAGCTTAGAGTCCGGACGTTGGGAAAAACTGTTTTTT.

This clonotype was detected once. The gene calls are TRBV12-3 or TRBV12-4 and TRBJ1-5; D is perhaps TRBD1 (5 bases). The CDR3 covers 14 residues. Trimming took off 5 bases at V and 5 bases at J, with 13 bases between the two ends. CDR3 amino acids: CASSLRRGDQPQHF. The CDR3 DNA sequence: TGTGCCAGCAGTCTCAGGCGGGGGGATCAGCCCCAGCATTTT.

This clonotype appeared a few times. The chain joins TRBV12-3 or TRBV12-4 to TRBJ2-7; 7 nucleotides align to TRBD2. The CDR3 sequence is 14 residues long. V trimming: 3 bases; J trimming: 2 bases; junction bases outside the gene matches: 4. The CDR3 loop is CASSLREGPYEQYF. CDR3 nucleotides: TGTGCCAGCAGTTTGAGGGAGGGGCCCTACGAGCAGTACTTC.

This clonotype was detected once. V usage is TRBV30 and J usage is TRBJ2-4; D is perhaps TRBD1 (5 bases). Matching the DNA end better, TRBJ2-7 makes the J call doubtful. The CDR3 totals 12 residues. The germline CDR1 and CDR2 sequences are GTSNPN and SVGIG (reference sequence). The CDR3 DNA reads as TGTGCCTGGGCGCCCCAAGGGGTCGAGCAGTACTTC. It codes for CAWAPQGVEQYF.

This clonotype was detected only once. The genes are TRBV9 and TRBJ2-5, with 11 bases matching TRBD2. Trimming took 3 bases from V and 11 from J; bases not matched to a gene: 12. CDR3 length: 15 residues. Germline lookup yields CDR1 SGDLS and CDR2 YYNGEE. CDR3 sequence: CASSAILAGADEQYF. CDR3 nucleotide sequence: TGTGCCAGCAGCGCCATACTAGCGGGAGCTGATGAGCAGTACTTC.

This sequence joins TRBV24-1 and TRBJ2-4; 7 bases fit TRBD1. CDR1 KGHDR and CDR2 SFDVKD come from the germline V gene. V shed 4 bases and J 3 bases; nucleotides not matched to a gene: 8. The CDR3 extends over 16 amino acids. The CDR3 loop is CATSEAGGVGKNIQYF. CDR3 nucleotides: TGTGCCACCAGTGAGGCAGGGGGAGTGGGCAAAAACATTCAGTACTTC.

The chain carries TRBV5-5 and TRBJ2-2, with D possibly TRBD2 on 5 matching bases. The CDR3 is 15 amino acids. Germline V gives CDR1 SGHKS, CDR2 YYEKEE (reference sequence). Trimming took off 0 bases at V and 2 bases at J, with 8 bases between the two ends. CDR3 loop: CASSLEGSNTGELFF. CDR3 nucleotides: TGTGCCAGCAGCTTGGAAGGGAGCAACACCGGGGAGCTGTTTTTT.

This clonotype turned up a few times. This may arise from a read error, as a much more abundant clone is one base away. This sequence joins TRBV12-3 or TRBV12-4 and TRBJ2-5; D perhaps matches TRBD1 (5 bases). This CDR3 has 13 amino acids. Trimming left V 6 bases short and J 1 base short, with 9 bases between. The CDR3 spells CASSWGLQETQYF. The CDR3 bases are TGTGCCAGCAGCTGGGGCCTCCAAGAGACCCAGTACTTC.

This clonotype was observed a handful of times. The chain couples TRBV10-3 to TRBJ1-1, with D tentatively TRBD1 (6 bases). Germline-derived CDR1 and CDR2 are ENHRY and SYGVKD. Trimming removed 3 bases from V and 6 bases from J, with 14 bases in between. CDR3 length equals 14 residues. DNA for the CDR3: TGTGCCATCAGTGACCCGACGGGGGGCGCTGAAGCTTTCTTT. Its protein is CAISDPTGGAEAFF.